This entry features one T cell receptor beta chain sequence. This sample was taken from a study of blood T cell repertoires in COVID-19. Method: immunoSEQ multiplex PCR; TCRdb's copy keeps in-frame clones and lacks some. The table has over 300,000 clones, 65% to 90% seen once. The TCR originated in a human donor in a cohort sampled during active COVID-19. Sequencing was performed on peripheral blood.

The CDR3 DNA follows: TGTGCCAGTAGTATAGGTGGGGGCCAGTCCTACGAGCAGTACTTC. This translates into CASSIGGGQSYEQYF. The gene calls are TRBV19 and TRBJ2-7, with D perhaps matching TRBD1 (6 bases). The CDR3 has 15 amino acids. Germline CDR1 reads LNHDA; CDR2 reads SQIVND (reference sequence). V lost 1 base, J lost 1 base, and 11 bases lay in between.